The rows below give T cell receptor beta chains drawn from one sample of a study of blood T cell repertoires in COVID-19. Here immunoSEQ multiplex PCR was the method, and the copy in TCRdb shows in-frame clones only, minus some. The repertoire holds approximately 180,000 clones, with approximately 85% as singletons. Sequencing used PBMCs or T cells enriched from blood (not recorded which). Receptors were obtained from a man aged 40-49 years who had recovered from COVID-19. The conserved cysteine and the conserved F or W are not part of the CDR3 here. Each record gives: CDR3 protein, J gene, V gene, clone size. For some rows the clone size is stated as once, few or many, or as a class when expanded; others skip it.

cdr3_aa: ASSRTGGPNEKLF; j_call: TRBJ1-4; v_call: TRBV18; clone_size: -
cdr3_aa: ASSSTQDSIRGAASYT; j_call: TRBJ1-2; v_call: TRBV28; clone_size: -
cdr3_aa: ASSLQGGDEQY; j_call: TRBJ2-7; v_call: TRBV5-8; clone_size: -
cdr3_aa: ASRRDRAQPQH; j_call: TRBJ1-5; v_call: TRBV6-5; clone_size: -
cdr3_aa: ASSLAVQLNTEAF; j_call: TRBJ1-1; v_call: TRBV11-1; clone_size: -
cdr3_aa: ASTDSPTGELF; j_call: TRBJ2-2; v_call: TRBV6-5; clone_size: once
cdr3_aa: ASSEAGFYGYT; j_call: TRBJ1-2; v_call: TRBV10-2; clone_size: -
cdr3_aa: ASSLSGTGDTQY; j_call: TRBJ2-3; v_call: TRBV3-1/TRBV3-2; clone_size: -
cdr3_aa: ASSVTRDSLYEQY; j_call: TRBJ2-7; v_call: TRBV18; clone_size: -
cdr3_aa: ASSLAGGQPQH; j_call: TRBJ1-5; v_call: TRBV27; clone_size: once
cdr3_aa: ASSLRGQGSSYT; j_call: TRBJ1-2; v_call: TRBV28; clone_size: -
cdr3_aa: ASSFGTQETQY; j_call: TRBJ2-5; v_call: TRBV11-2; clone_size: -
cdr3_aa: ASQGGVSYGYT; j_call: TRBJ1-2; v_call: TRBV2; clone_size: -
cdr3_aa: ASSPHQGANQPQH; j_call: TRBJ1-5; v_call: TRBV27; clone_size: -
cdr3_aa: ASSSPTEAF; j_call: TRBJ1-1; v_call: TRBV11-3; clone_size: -
cdr3_aa: ASSVPQSGANVLT; j_call: TRBJ2-6; v_call: TRBV9; clone_size: -
cdr3_aa: ASSEGLAGTAGDTQY; j_call: TRBJ2-3; v_call: TRBV9; clone_size: -
cdr3_aa: ASSLGTGQPQH; j_call: TRBJ1-5; v_call: TRBV5-6; clone_size: once
cdr3_aa: ASSQGSNQPQH; j_call: TRBJ1-5; v_call: TRBV6-5; clone_size: -
cdr3_aa: ASSQDSGGSPLH; j_call: TRBJ1-6; v_call: TRBV4-1; clone_size: few
cdr3_aa: ASSLDRGRQPQH; j_call: TRBJ1-5; v_call: TRBV18; clone_size: -
cdr3_aa: ASSLGTGSSYNEQF; j_call: TRBJ2-1; v_call: TRBV11-2; clone_size: -
cdr3_aa: ASSNPGQDGYT; j_call: TRBJ1-2; v_call: TRBV7-9; clone_size: -
cdr3_aa: ASSSGQTLAEAF; j_call: TRBJ1-1; v_call: TRBV27; clone_size: -
cdr3_aa: ASSPGRGNTGELF; j_call: TRBJ2-2; v_call: TRBV7-7; clone_size: -
cdr3_aa: ASSRTGTGLQPQH; j_call: TRBJ1-5; v_call: TRBV27; clone_size: -
cdr3_aa: ASSYWGQGDTEAF; j_call: TRBJ1-1; v_call: TRBV6-5; clone_size: -
cdr3_aa: ASSPPVLAGAAYNEQF; j_call: TRBJ2-1; v_call: TRBV5-6; clone_size: -
cdr3_aa: AWRTGSTNEKLF; j_call: TRBJ1-4; v_call: TRBV30; clone_size: -
cdr3_aa: ASSPGQAFATNEKLF; j_call: TRBJ1-4; v_call: TRBV7-6; clone_size: -
cdr3_aa: ASSPPGARPNQPQH; j_call: TRBJ1-5; v_call: TRBV7-8; clone_size: once
cdr3_aa: ASSFVGSTNEKLF; j_call: TRBJ1-4; v_call: TRBV28; clone_size: -
cdr3_aa: ASRAGQGTGEAF; j_call: TRBJ1-1; v_call: TRBV6-5; clone_size: -
cdr3_aa: ASSETSGGFTDTQY; j_call: TRBJ2-3; v_call: TRBV6-1; clone_size: -
cdr3_aa: ASSFSGALRNQPQH; j_call: TRBJ1-5; v_call: TRBV5-6; clone_size: once
cdr3_aa: ASSRLGTPDTYEQY; j_call: TRBJ2-7; v_call: TRBV7-9; clone_size: -
cdr3_aa: ASSPGAGAGTEAF; j_call: TRBJ1-1; v_call: TRBV11-1; clone_size: -
cdr3_aa: ASSLVGLGDTDTQY; j_call: TRBJ2-3; v_call: TRBV5-6; clone_size: -